The sequence of this TCR beta chain was determined in a study of memory CD4+ T cells and cytomegalovirus serostatus (dated by TCRdb to between 2017 and 2020). Concerning the study at large: The cohort included approximately 35 healthy adults from Belgium, of whom 9 were CMV seropositive and 24 were CMV seronegative. To replicate a published TCR-based CMV serostatus classifier, the study sequenced CD4+ memory TCRbeta repertoires from a Belgian cohort whose cytomegalovirus serostatus was known.

The Quick-DNA Microprep Kit was used to extract genomic DNA from the sorted cells. Amplification of TCRbeta DNA was done with the immunoSEQ hsTCRbeta kit, following the protocol from the manufacturer. An Illumina MiSeq instrument was used to sequence the TCRbeta libraries. Per the original workflow: Removing out-of-frame sequences left 2,204,828 distinct TCRbeta sequences, an average of around 67,000 per individual. Two values were used to score each individual: the count of roughly 180 previously reported CMV-associated TCRbeta sequences and the total count of productive distinct TCRbeta sequences. A beta-binomial model was reimplemented in Python, and scikit-learn random forests with default parameters were trained on data from the US cohort. Classifier performance on the Belgian cohort was summarized as median AUC with percentile confidence intervals calculated over 10,000 bootstrap iterations. The table was pulled from immuneACCESS by TCRdb, which kept in-frame rearrangements only. Such tables lose some clones; where checked, under half of the loss comes from unresolved V genes, and the rest has no known cause. Clone size and the V and J calls come from that table; the DNA yielded D and trimming. The table for this sample lists some 52,000 clones; roughly four fifths of them were counted only once. The ten largest clones add up to 1.6% of the sample.

A FACSAria II was used to sort memory CD4+ T cells, defined as single viable CD3+CD4+CD8-CD45RO+ cells. CMV serostatus was determined using a Roche Elecsys assay that detects serum IgG against CMV pp150, pp28, p38 and p52. Following thawing, total CD4+ T cells were enriched through positive selection using CD4 magnetic microbeads. The samples came from a different study that was designed specifically to examine the CD4+ T cell memory repertoire. Peripheral blood mononuclear cells were isolated and cryopreserved according to standard operating procedures, and serum was stored at -80 degrees C. The staining used CD3-PerCP (BW264/56), CD4-APC (RPA-T4), CD45RO-PE (UCHT1) and CD8-Pacific Orange (3B5) antibodies, and Sytox blue was used to exclude non-viable cells. For this clone: Its binding antigen is unknown. Base qualities were left out, and no much larger clone turns up one base away.

The CDR3 numbers 12 residues from cysteine through phenylalanine. Left in the record is the CDR3 DNA by itself, 36 bases read in frame from the first base. The germline V gene sets CDR1 to SGHTA and CDR2 to FQGNSA. V sheds 0 bases and J sheds 7 bases, leaving 4 bases between their ends. On the study overall, not on this receptor specifically: CMV serostatus prediction reached a median bootstrapped AUC of 0.95 with the original framework and 0.9 to 0.93 with a US-trained random forest. Unlike the original study, which covered naive and memory CD4+ and CD8+ populations, the Belgian study sequenced only CD4+CD45RO+ memory cells. A median bootstrapped AUC of about 0.95 with a 95% CI of 0.76-1.00 was achieved on the Belgian cohort by the original-framework classifier. The results were interpreted as suggesting that the CMV-associated TCR signature is largely present in the CD4+ memory repertoire. Among the approximately 160 previously reported CMV-associated TCRbeta sequences, some 70 showed up in the CD4+ memory repertoires, with each one found in between one and five individuals.

Source material: memory CD4+ T cells from blood. The receptor was derived from an adult in good health and CMV-seronegative. Here the chain combines TRBV7-2 and TRBJ1-5, with the D gene too uncertain to name. The base sequence is TGTGCCAGCAGCTTAGCGAACCAGCCCCAGCATTTT. Translated, it reads CASSLANQPQHF.